This is a list of T cell receptor beta chains from one sample in a study of T cell changes during pregnancy in multiple sclerosis. Generated by immunoSEQ multiplex PCR, the TCRdb table keeps only in-frame clones and is missing some. The table has 50,000 to 75,000 clones, roughly 90% seen once. The sequences come from peripheral blood, collected in the first trimester of pregnancy. These receptors all stem from a female donor in good health, enrolled as a control in a pregnancy study. Each CDR3 is given with its conserved first and last residue. The order of the fields is CDR3 protein, V gene.

CDR3aa: CASSLIYMSGNTEAFF
v_gene: TRBV5-1

CDR3aa: CASSLGGMETQYF
v_gene: TRBV7-8

CDR3aa: CASSGQGDTEAFF
v_gene: TRBV7-8

CDR3aa: CASSLWEQGLYYEQYF
v_gene: TRBV28

CDR3aa: CASTQEGGPEDNEQFF
v_gene: TRBV7-9

CDR3aa: CASSSRTGGGYTF
v_gene: TRBV7-3

CDR3aa: CASIPSSYNSPLHF
v_gene: TRBV6-1

CDR3aa: CATTGQGGYGYTF
v_gene: TRBV19

CDR3aa: CASSLSTSGGYEQFF
v_gene: TRBV5-1

CDR3aa: CASSLFTSGSYNEQFF
v_gene: TRBV5-5

CDR3aa: CASSLGLMYEQYF
v_gene: TRBV28

CDR3aa: CASSPPGYGNTIYF
v_gene: TRBV7-9

CDR3aa: CASSQARVTDTQYF
v_gene: TRBV4-1

CDR3aa: CASTIHRGPSYEQYF
v_gene: TRBV10-1

CDR3aa: CASSPYRGSTDTQYF
v_gene: TRBV18

CDR3aa: CASRVVGADRPLHF
v_gene: TRBV19